These 20 T cell receptor beta chains originate from one sample sequenced in a study of T cells in localized non-small cell lung cancer. Repertoires were generated with immunoSEQ multiplex PCR, while TCRdb's copy carries only in-frame clones and drops some. The sample includes about 78,000 clones, roughly 86% seen only once; the top ten take over 2.5%. Sequencing was performed on peripheral blood, taken before any cancer treatment. The receptors were sampled from a man between 40 and 69 years old with stage I lung adenocarcinoma.

This clone was counted only a few times. In the same sample, other DNA sequences code for this CDR3. The V gene is TRBV6-6, the J gene TRBJ1-1; TRBD1 agrees at 7 bases. The CDR3 extends over 14 amino acids. Germline CDR1 MNHNY, CDR2 SVGAGI (reference sequence). V lost 5 bases to trimming and J lost 5 bases; unmatched junction nucleotides: 8. CDR3 protein: CASSSSRGQTEAFF. CDR3 DNA: TGTGCCAGCAGTAGTTCGCGGGGACAGACTGAAGCTTTCTTT.

This chain uses TRBV30 with TRBJ2-5; TRBD2 aligns across 7 bases. Looked up from germline, CDR1 is GTSNPN and CDR2 is SVGIG (reference sequence). The CDR3 consists of 10 residues. V shed 2 bases and J 9 bases; nucleotides not matched to a gene: 0. CDR3 amino acids: CAWSRGAQYF. The CDR3 DNA reads as TGTGCCTGGAGTCGGGGGGCCCAGTACTTC.

The chain's CDR3 is CASSQDDWNTQYF. CDR3 DNA sequence: TGCGCCAGCAGCCAAGATGATTGGAACACGCAGTATTTT. This chain uses TRBV4-3 with TRBJ2-3; D is undetermined. Germline V lookup: CDR1 LGHNA, CDR2 YSLEER. Trimming pared 0 bases from V and 9 bases from J, leaving 10 bases between. The length of the CDR3 is 13 residues.

This chain links TRBV5-4 with TRBJ2-5; D possibly corresponds to TRBD2 (5 bases). The V gene lost 3 bases and the J gene lost 0 bases, with 12 bases spanning the gap. This CDR3 is built from 15 residues. CDR1 is SGHNT and CDR2 is YYREEE in the germline V gene (reference sequence). The CDR3 DNA reads as TGTGCCAGCAGCTCTCCTCTCGGGAACCAAGAGACCCAGTACTTC. Its translation is CASSSPLGNQETQYF. The variable domain in full, completed from reference TRBV5-4 and TRBJ2-5, reads ETGVTQSPTHLIKTRGQQVTLRCSSQSGHNTVSWYQQALGQGPQFIFQYYREEENGRGNFPPRFSGLQFPNYSSELNVNALELDDSALYLCASSSPLGNQETQYFGPGTRLLVL.

The rearrangement uses TRBV10-3 and TRBJ2-5, with 12 bases aligning to TRBD1. The ends lost 6 bases at V and 5 bases at J; junction bases unmatched: 4. There are 14 residues in the CDR3. CDR1 and CDR2 (germline): ENHRY, SYGVKD. CDR3 sequence reads: CAIRGTGGFETQYF. The CDR3 bases are TGTGCCATCAGGGGGACAGGGGGCTTTGAGACCCAGTACTTC.

The rearrangement links TRBV7-9 to TRBJ1-2; 7 positions match TRBD1. Trimming at V came to 5 bases and at J to 9 bases, leaving 12 bases not matched to a gene. Germline V CDR1 and CDR2: SEHNR, FQNEAQ (reference sequence). The CDR3 is 14 residues long. The CDR3: CASSPGGGAESYTF. In DNA form, the CDR3 reads TGTGCCAGCAGCCCAGGGGGGGGCGCGGAAAGCTACACCTTC.

The rearrangement uses TRBV7-9 and TRBJ2-2; TRBD2 is a possible D gene (5 bases). The germline gives CDR1 SEHNR, CDR2 FQNEAQ (reference sequence). The CDR3 runs 15 residues. V shed 5 bases and J shed 7 bases, with 17 bases lying between them. CDR3 protein: CASSHLGARNGELFF. The CDR3 DNA sequence: TGTGCCAGCAGCCACCTGGGAGCCCGGAACGGGGAGCTGTTTTTT.

The chain recombines TRBV6-6 with TRBJ1-1; D is unclear. The V end was cut by 2 bases, the J end by 4 bases, with 11 bases between. This CDR3 has 14 amino acids. In germline, CDR1 is MNHNY, CDR2 SVGAGI (reference sequence). CDR3 nucleotide sequence: TGTGCCAGCAGTTACGGAAGTAAAGTCACTGAAGCTTTCTTT. It is translated as CASSYGSKVTEAFF.

The rearrangement links TRBV18 to TRBJ2-2; D gene unclear. Germline loops: CDR1 KGHSH, CDR2 LQKENI. V was cut by 3 bases and J by 8 bases, with 13 bases left in between. CDR3 length equals 14 residues. In DNA, the CDR3 is TGTGCCAGCTCACCCGACCTATCCCCAGGGGAGCTGTTTTTT. This gives the protein CASSPDLSPGELFF.

The chain combines TRBV11-2 with TRBJ2-7; tentatively, D is TRBD1 (6 bases). Trimming removed 5 bases at V and 7 bases at J, with 18 bases between. The CDR3 consists of 14 residues. CDR1 SGHAT and CDR2 FQNNGV come from the germline V gene. CDR3 amino acids: CASSHQPDSGEQYF. CDR3 sequence (DNA): TGTGCCAGCAGCCATCAACCGGACAGCGGTGAGCAGTACTTC.

The chain links TRBV27 to TRBJ2-7, with no clear D. V was cut by 2 bases and J by 3 bases, with 8 bases left in between. The germline CDR1 and CDR2 sequences are MNHEY and SMNVEV (reference sequence). The CDR3 runs 13 residues. Here the CDR3 DNA reads TGTGCCAGCAGTTTAGCAACAGACTACGAGCAGTACTTC. Its translation: CASSLATDYEQYF.

V gene TRBV10-1 combines with J gene TRBJ2-7, with 11 positions matching TRBD2. CDR3 length: 14 residues. V lost 5 bases and J lost 5; bases outside the gene matches: 5. Per germline, CDR1 WNHNN and CDR2 SYGVQD (reference sequence). CDR3 region: CASSLLAGADEQYF. In DNA form, the CDR3 reads TGCGCCAGCAGTCTACTAGCGGGAGCAGACGAGCAGTACTTC.

This clone was counted a single time. V is TRBV30 and J is TRBJ1-5, with a possible D match to TRBD1 (6 bases). The CDR3 has 14 residues. V lost 3 bases, J lost 3 bases, and 12 bases lay in between. CDR1 and CDR2 from the germline V gene are GTSNPN and SVGIG (reference sequence). The CDR3 nucleotides read TGTGCCTGGAGCCGTAGGGGGGTCAATCAGCCCCAGCATTTT. Its translation is CAWSRRGVNQPQHF. Drawing the rest from reference TRBV30 and TRBJ1-5, the complete variable domain is SQTIHQWPATLVQPVGSPLSLECTVEGTSNPNLYWYRQAAGRGLQLLFYSVGIGQISSEVPQNLSASRPQDRQFILSSKKLLLSDSGFYLCAWSRRGVNQPQHFGDGTRLSIL.

In its sample, this clone was seen a few times. The chain carries TRBV7-9 and TRBJ2-3; tentatively, D is TRBD1 (6 bases). The V end lost 5 bases, the J end lost 2 bases, and 11 bases lay between the germline ends. Germline V gene data show CDR1 as SEHNR and CDR2 as FQNEAQ (reference sequence). This CDR3 has 14 residues. CDR3 coding DNA: TGTGCCAGCAGCACCGGACAGCCCACAGATACGCAGTATTTT. It yields the protein CASSTGQPTDTQYF.

The gene calls are TRBV2 and TRBJ2-1, with D unresolved. In germline, CDR1 is SNHLY, CDR2 FYNNEI. The CDR3 runs 13 residues. V dropped 4 bases and J dropped 4 bases, with 8 bases sitting between them. The chain's CDR3 is CASSGERYNEQFF. The CDR3 DNA reads TGTGCCAGCAGTGGAGAAAGATACAATGAGCAGTTCTTC.

In its sample, this clone was seen a few times. The chain recombines TRBV5-4 with TRBJ1-2; 7 bases align to TRBD1. Germline V gives CDR1 SGHNT, CDR2 YYREEE (reference sequence). Losses at the gene ends were 4 bases for V and 3 bases for J; bases not matched to a gene: 6. This CDR3 is built from 14 residues. The CDR3 DNA follows: TGTGCCAGCAGCACACCCACAGGGGACTATGGCTACACCTTC. Residues: CASSTPTGDYGYTF.

This chain uses TRBV23-1 with TRBJ1-5; a possible D gene is TRBD1 (5 bases). TRBV23-1 is known as an ORF, though its function is uncertain. V lost 2 bases, J lost 7 bases, and 21 bases lay in between. The CDR3 is 17 amino acids. As DNA, the CDR3 is TGCGCCAGCAGTCAAGGAAAACCAGAGTCTTGGGGGCAGCCCCAGCATTTT. It codes for CASSQGKPESWGQPQHF.

V is TRBV6-5 and J is TRBJ2-7; D gene ambiguous. There are 13 residues in the CDR3. Deletions cut 7 bases from V and 1 base from J, with 11 bases between. Germline assignment: CDR1 MNHEY and CDR2 SVGAGI. CDR3 loop: CASTTTSSYEQYF. The DNA of the CDR3 is TGTGCCAGCACTACTACAAGTTCCTACGAGCAGTACTTC.

The V and J genes are TRBV18 and TRBJ1-5; D not certain. V lost 5 bases and J lost 6, with 17 bases in between. CDR1 is KGHSH and CDR2 is LQKENI in the germline V gene. This CDR3 has 15 residues. The CDR3 DNA is TGTGCCAGCTCAGAACCTCAGTTTAAGGGTCAGCCCCAGCATTTT. Protein product: CASSEPQFKGQPQHF. Full variable domain (outside the CDR3, taken from reference TRBV18 and TRBJ1-5): NAGVMQNPRHLVRRRGQEARLRCSPMKGHSHVYWYRQLPEEGLKFMVYLQKENIIDESGMPKERFSAEFPKEGPSILRIQQVVRGDSAAYFCASSEPQFKGQPQHFGDGTRLSIL.

In this sample, this clone turned up once. This chain connects TRBV7-9 to TRBJ2-5, with D possibly matching TRBD2 (6 bases). Germline-derived CDR1 and CDR2 are SEHNR and FQNEAQ (reference sequence). Trimming stripped 5 bases from V and 5 bases from J, with 12 bases between. CDR3 length: 13 amino acids. CDR3 in DNA: TGTGCCAGCAGCCCCGGGAGCGTCGAGACCCAGTACTTC. Protein: CASSPGSVETQYF. Drawing the rest from reference TRBV7-9 and TRBJ2-5, the complete variable domain is DTGVSQNPRHKITKRGQNVTFRCDPISEHNRLYWYRQTLGQGPEFLTYFQNEAQLEKSRLLSDRFSAERPKGSFSTLEIQRTEQGDSAMYLCASSPGSVETQYFGPGTRLLVL.